One sample yielded the 32 T cell receptor beta chains listed below, sequenced in a study of regulatory T cells in long-lasting Graves disease. Specified time point: newly diagnosed GD, antithyroid drugs for less than 3 months. PBMCs were the source of the RNA used for TCR sequencing. With iRepertoire HTBI primers and Arm-PCR of CDR3 regions, TCR beta libraries were built. A single record per CDR3 protein comes from TCRdb applying MiXCR to the multiplex PCR reads. The sample consists of approximately 300,000 distinct CDR3 sequences, about 18% of them appearing once. This sample comprised peripheral blood mononuclear cells (PBMCs), obtained at new diagnosis, from a patient treated with antithyroid drugs. The origin of the receptors is a female donor with Graves disease.

This clonotype came up many times. The chain recombines TRBV11-2 with TRBJ2-3; 14 nucleotides agree with TRBD2. The trim removed 5 bases at V and 2 bases at J, leaving 6 bases unmatched. CDR3 size: 17 residues. The germline CDR1 and CDR2 sequences are SGHAT and FQNNGV. Here the CDR3 reads CASSLRLAGGPTDTQYF. CDR3 nucleotides: TGTGCCAGCAGCCTGAGACTAGCGGGAGGGCCCACAGATACGCAGTATTTT. The whole variable domain, filled in from reference TRBV11-2 and TRBJ2-3, reads EAGVAQSPRYKIIEKRQSVAFWCNPISGHATLYWYQQILGQGPKLLIQFQNNGVVDDSQLPKDRFSAERLKGVDSTLKIQPAKLEDSAVYLCASSLRLAGGPTDTQYFGPGTRLTVL.

This clonotype was seen repeatedly, ten times or more. The V and J genes are TRBV6-5 and TRBJ2-3; 7 bases are shared with TRBD1. The CDR3 contains 15 residues. In germline, CDR1 is MNHEY, CDR2 SVGAGI. V was pared by 4 bases and J by 6 bases, with 10 bases of the junction left unmatched. The CDR3 sequence: CASSSTASTGDTQYF. CDR3 nucleotide sequence: TGTGCCAGCAGTTCTACGGCCTCGACAGGGGATACGCAGTATTTT.

This clonotype has ten or more counts. V gene TRBV29-1 combines with J gene TRBJ2-2; the match to TRBD1 covers 12 bases. The CDR3 covers 16 residues. Germline V gene sequence: CDR1 SQVTM, CDR2 ANQGSEA. V was clipped by 0 bases and J by 7 bases; unmatched bases: 6. The CDR3 spells CSVEDPGTGGIGELFF. CDR3 nucleotides: TGCAGCGTTGAAGATCCTGGGACAGGGGGCATCGGGGAGCTGTTTTTT.

V and J are TRBV4-1 and TRBJ2-7; TRBD1 or TRBD2 may be the D gene (7 bases each). This CDR3 region has 17 residues. The germline V and J ends were trimmed by 2 bases and 7 bases, with 24 bases remaining between them. CDR1 is MGHRA and CDR2 is YSYEKL in the germline V gene. This chain's CDR3 is CASSQRGAGVQGGEQYF. The CDR3 region has the DNA TGCGCCAGCAGCCAAAGAGGGGCGGGCGTCCAGGGGGGGGAGCAGTACTTC.

V is TRBV28 and J is TRBJ1-2, with a weak D call TRBD1 (6 bases). The CDR3 loop spans 16 amino acids. Looked up from germline, CDR1 is MDHEN and CDR2 is SYDVKM. V lost 4 bases to trimming and J lost 4 bases, with 19 bases between them. The CDR3 here is CASSSYPGGHRYGYTF. Written as DNA, the CDR3 is TGTGCCAGCAGTTCGTACCCGGGGGGGCATCGCTATGGCTACACCTTC.

A note on this clonotype: A single base separates this from a much larger clone, so it may be a read error. The rearrangement joins TRBV12-3 or TRBV12-4 to TRBJ2-1; perhaps TRBD2 as D (6 bases). This CDR3 contains 12 residues. Trimming removed 3 bases at V and 10 bases at J, with 10 bases between. CDR3 amino acids: CASSFSGEEQFF. The DNA for the CDR3 is TGTGCCAGCAGTTTTTCGGGGGAAGAGCAGTTCTTC.

This clonotype has just one count. This sequence joins TRBV30 and TRBJ2-6; TRBD1 is a possible D gene (5 bases). The CDR3 is 18 residues long. Deletions cut 1 base from V and 0 bases from J, with 16 bases between. Germline values: CDR1 GTSNPN, CDR2 SVGIG (reference sequence). The CDR3 spells CAWSAPDSKASGANVLTF. CDR3 DNA: TGTGCCTGGAGTGCCCCAGACAGTAAGGCCTCTGGGGCCAACGTCCTGACTTTC.

This clonotype was seen a few times. The V gene is TRBV15, the J gene TRBJ2-7, with TRBD2 identical over 9 bases. CDR3 length: 18 residues. Germline trimming cut 1 base from V and 3 bases from J; bases unmatched to any gene: 13. Germline V gene sequence: CDR1 LNHNV, CDR2 YYDKDF (reference sequence). CDR3 sequence: CATSRGLRTSALIYEQYF. In DNA, the CDR3 is TGTGCCACCAGCAGAGGCTTAAGGACTAGCGCCTTAATCTACGAGCAGTACTTC.

The chain combines TRBV6-5 with TRBJ2-2, with a possible D match to TRBD1 (5 bases). The length of the CDR3 is 15 residues. V dropped 2 bases and J dropped 5 bases, with 12 bases sitting between them. Germline V gene sequence: CDR1 MNHEY, CDR2 SVGAGI. CDR3 loop: CASSYRQGGTGELFF. The CDR3 region has the DNA TGTGCCAGCAGTTACAGGCAGGGTGGGACCGGGGAGCTGTTTTTT.

This clonotype was seen repeatedly, ten times or more. V is TRBV12-3 or TRBV12-4 and J is TRBJ2-7; TRBD1 matches 8 bases. This CDR3 comprises 15 residues. J lost 2 bases, V lost 0 bases, and 3 bases had no gene match. The DNA for the CDR3 is TGTGCCAGCAGTTTAGCTGCGGACAGGGCCTACGAGCAGTACTTC. Translation: CASSLAADRAYEQYF.

V is TRBV7-9 and J is TRBJ2-5; 8 bases are shared with TRBD1. The CDR3 spans 15 residues. CDR1 and CDR2 from the germline V gene are SEHNR and FQNEAQ (reference sequence). V lost 5 bases to trimming and J lost 2 bases; unmatched junction nucleotides: 7. The CDR3 region has the DNA TGTGCCAGCAGCCCTACTGGGACAGGACAAGAGACCCAGTACTTC. It codes for CASSPTGTGQETQYF.

This clonotype was detected many times. The chain has TRBV12-3 or TRBV12-4 and TRBJ2-1; 12 positions agree with TRBD2. This CDR3 region has 15 residues. V dropped 5 bases and J dropped 3; count of bases not matched to a gene: 2. This CDR3 is CASSGTSGYYNEQFF. CDR3 nucleotides: TGTGCCAGCAGTGGGACTAGCGGGTACTACAATGAGCAGTTCTTC.

This clonotype was found many times. The chain carries TRBV5-1 and TRBJ2-7; perhaps D is TRBD1 or TRBD2 (5 bases each). The CDR3 extends over 14 amino acids. Germline V gene sequence: CDR1 SGHRS, CDR2 YFSETQ. Trimming left V 4 bases short and J 4 bases short, with 15 bases between. DNA of the CDR3: TGCGCCAGCAGCAATCAGGGTGGGGGATACGAGCAGTACTTC. This translates into CASSNQGGGYEQYF.

Many counts were recorded for this clonotype. This chain uses TRBV24-1 with TRBJ2-3; possibly TRBD1 for D (7 bases). Trimming took off 4 bases at V and 5 bases at J, with 15 bases between the two ends. Germline CDR1 KGHDR, CDR2 SFDVKD. This CDR3 is 15 amino acids long. The CDR3 DNA is TGTGCCACCAGTGAGGAGGGGGCGCAAAAAGATACGCAGTATTTT. This sequence encodes CATSEEGAQKDTQYF.

This clonotype was recorded at least ten times. The chain combines TRBV3-1 with TRBJ2-3; TRBD2 might be the D (5 bases). Trimming pared 1 base from V and 2 bases from J, leaving 13 bases between. Germline V lookup: CDR1 LGHDT, CDR2 YNNKEL (reference sequence). The CDR3 consists of 16 residues. CDR3 bases: TGTGCCAGCAGCCAAGTCGAGGGAGTGAACACAGATACGCAGTATTTT. As protein: CASSQVEGVNTDTQYF.

This clonotype was seen just once. This chain connects TRBV12-3 or TRBV12-4 to TRBJ2-3; weak D call: TRBD1 (5 bases). Deletions cut 1 base from V and 2 bases from J, with 10 bases between. This CDR3 spans 15 amino acids. The CDR3: CASSLGQGPTDTQYF. DNA of the CDR3: TGTGCCAGCAGTTTAGGGCAGGGCCCCACAGATACGCAGTATTTT.

This clonotype was recorded a few times. The conserved phenylalanine or tryptophan is not found at the CDR3 terminus, so this likely reflects a read error. V and J are TRBV19 and TRBJ2-7; unclear D gene. CDR1 LNHDA and CDR2 SQIVND come from the germline V gene (reference sequence). The length of the CDR3 is 13 residues. The germline V and J ends were trimmed by 5 bases and 0 bases, with 8 bases remaining between them. CDR3 in amino acids: CASSPTDSYEQYS. The CDR3 coding sequence is TGTGCCAGTAGTCCAACCGACTCCTACGAGCAGTACTCC.

This clonotype came up many times. The chain links TRBV19 to TRBJ1-1; a possible D gene is TRBD1 (5 bases). V lost 7 bases to trimming and J lost 1 base, with 13 bases between them. This CDR3 has 14 amino acids. Germline CDR1 and CDR2: LNHDA and SQIVND (reference sequence). For the CDR3, the DNA is TGTGCCAGTACTTCCTGGGGGGGGAACACTGAAGCTTTCTTT. This codes for CASTSWGGNTEAFF.

This clonotype was seen repeatedly, ten times or more. The chain couples TRBV19 to TRBJ2-5; perhaps TRBD2 as D (6 bases). Germline-derived CDR1 and CDR2 are LNHDA and SQIVND (reference sequence). V dropped 7 bases and J dropped 3 bases, with 12 bases sitting between them. The CDR3 loop spans 13 amino acids. CDR3 region: CASNHGGKETQYF. CDR3 nucleotides: TGTGCCAGTAACCACGGGGGTAAAGAGACCCAGTACTTC. Full variable domain (missing parts from reference TRBV19 and TRBJ2-5): DGGITQSPKYLFRKEGQNVTLSCEQNLNHDAMYWYRQDPGQGLRLIYYSQIVNDFQKGDIAEGYSVSREKKESFPLTVTSAQKNPTAFYLCASNHGGKETQYFGPGTRLLVL.

This clonotype appeared many times. J is TRBJ1-1 and V is TRBV11-3, with unresolved D. The CDR3 is 13 amino acids. The germline CDR1 and CDR2 sequences are SGHNT and YENEEA. V was clipped by 2 bases and J by 9 bases, with 13 bases between them. CDR3 in amino acids: CASSLRPRNKAFF. CDR3 sequence (DNA): TGTGCCAGCAGCTTAAGACCACGAAACAAAGCTTTCTTT. The complete variable domain, with remaining parts taken from reference TRBV11-3 and TRBJ1-1, reads EAGVVQSPRYKIIEKKQPVAFWCNPISGHNTLYWYLQNLGQGPELLIRYENEEAVDDSQLPKDRFSAERLKGVDSTLKIQPAELGDSAVYLCASSLRPRNKAFFGQGTRLTVV.

This clonotype was seen many times. The gene calls are TRBV24-1 and TRBJ2-5; possible D gene TRBD2, 6 bases. V was shortened by 3 bases and J by 1 base, with 14 bases between the two germline ends. CDR1 KGHDR and CDR2 SFDVKD come from the germline V gene. The CDR3 has 16 residues. CDR3 protein: CATSDGGFEVQETQYF. The CDR3 bases are TGTGCCACCAGTGATGGGGGGTTTGAGGTCCAAGAGACCCAGTACTTC.

The chain combines TRBV28 with TRBJ2-5; TRBD2 aligns across 9 bases. The CDR3 length is 16 residues. The germline CDR1 and CDR2 sequences are MDHEN and SYDVKM. V shed 6 bases and J 3 bases; nucleotides not matched to a gene: 11. For the CDR3, the DNA is TGTGCCAGCAGCTTAGGGCGCGGGAGGGGAAAAGAGACCCAGTACTTC. Translating it yields CASSLGRGRGKETQYF.

This clonotype was counted many times. V usage is TRBV7-2 and J usage is TRBJ1-1; no definite D call. This CDR3 comprises 19 residues. Germline values: CDR1 SGHTA, CDR2 FQGNSA. Trimming stripped 1 base from V and 1 base from J, with 22 bases between. The CDR3 nucleotides read TGTGCCAGCAGCTTAGGGTCGGGGTCTGTCTTATTCAGGAACACTGAAGCTTTCTTT. Translated, it gives CASSLGSGSVLFRNTEAFF.

This clonotype has at least ten counts. The chain is built from TRBV19 and TRBJ2-7; D is ambiguous. The germline V gene has CDR1 LNHDA and CDR2 SQIVND (reference sequence). Trimming removed 9 bases at V and 1 base at J, with 16 bases between. The CDR3 covers 14 residues. CDR3 DNA: TGTGCCAGCACTTCCTTGTACGGGTCCTACGAGCAGTACTTC. Its protein product is CASTSLYGSYEQYF.

This clonotype was seen many times. This chain joins TRBV11-2 and TRBJ1-4, with 10 bases matching TRBD1. The V and J ends lost 4 bases and 0 bases, in that order; junction bases with no gene match: 11. The CDR3 runs 19 residues. CDR1 SGHAT and CDR2 FQNNGV come from the germline V gene. The CDR3 sequence is CASSSSGTGVIATNEKLFF. The CDR3 DNA reads as TGTGCCAGCAGCTCGTCCGGGACAGGGGTAATTGCAACTAATGAAAAACTGTTTTTT.

This clonotype was detected ten times or more. At one of its ends the junction is not consistent with the germline gene, which may arise from a read error. The chain uses TRBV5-1 and TRBJ1-4; tentatively, D is TRBD1 (5 bases). CDR1 is SGHRS and CDR2 is YFSETQ in the germline V gene. This CDR3 has 17 amino acids. CDR3 DNA sequence: TGTGCCAGCAGCCCTCAGCCCGACAGCGCAACTAATGAAAAACTGTTTTTT. This translates into CASSPQPDSATNEKLFF.

This clonotype was detected many times. The chain uses TRBV20-1 and TRBJ2-3, with D perhaps TRBD1 or TRBD2 (6 bases each). Germline V gives CDR1 DFQATT, CDR2 SNEGSKA (reference sequence). The germline V and J ends were trimmed by 4 bases and 4 bases, with 18 bases remaining between them. This CDR3 spans 15 amino acids. CDR3 nucleotides: TGCAGTGCTATACTGGCGGGACAACCCCCAGATACGCAGTATTTT. This sequence encodes CSAILAGQPPDTQYF.

The gene calls are TRBV16 and TRBJ1-1; 7 bases are shared with TRBD1. CDR1 KGHSY and CDR2 FQNENV come from the germline V gene. The CDR3 loop spans 14 amino acids. V dropped 2 bases and J dropped 4; count of bases not matched to a gene: 4. CDR3 nucleotide sequence: TGTGCCAGCAGCCAAATGACAGGGTCCACTGAAGCTTTCTTT. This codes for CASSQMTGSTEAFF.

In its sample, this clonotype was seen many times. The chain joins TRBV6-1 to TRBJ2-3; tentatively, D is TRBD1 (6 bases). Looked up from germline, CDR1 is MNHNS and CDR2 is SASEGT. The CDR3 consists of 14 residues. The V gene lost 7 bases and the J gene lost 1 base, with 12 bases spanning the gap. The CDR3 DNA follows: TGTGCCAGCATGGAGTCAGGGGGCACAGATACGCAGTATTTT. This translates into CASMESGGTDTQYF.

This clonotype was recorded many times. The chain has TRBV2 and TRBJ2-1; TRBD2 aligns across 7 bases. Germline V gives CDR1 SNHLY, CDR2 FYNNEI. With 8 bases clipped from V and 5 bases from J, the junction kept 6 bases outside the gene matches. CDR3 length: 13 amino acids. The CDR3 sequence: CASPGGSNNEQFF. The CDR3 DNA reads TGTGCCAGCCCCGGCGGGAGTAACAATGAGCAGTTCTTC.

This clonotype showed up many times. This chain links TRBV9 with TRBJ1-2; 7 bases map to TRBD1. The CDR3 spans 15 residues. The V segment lost 0 bases and the J segment 5 bases; nucleotides outside the gene matches: 7. Germline V gives CDR1 SGDLS, CDR2 YYNGEE. The CDR3 is CASSVEERGRYGYTF. CDR3 nucleotides: TGTGCCAGCAGCGTAGAGGAGAGGGGGCGTTATGGCTACACCTTC.

This clonotype was recorded at least ten times. The chain carries TRBV28 and TRBJ2-3; D gene uncertain. With 7 bases removed from V and 2 bases from J, the gap between germline ends came to 13 bases. Germline CDR1 is MDHEN and CDR2 is SYDVKM. The CDR3 has 14 amino acids. This CDR3 reads CASIPRGFTDTQYF. CDR3 sequence (DNA): TGTGCCAGCATCCCTCGAGGCTTCACAGATACGCAGTATTTT.